The T cell receptor (beta chain) described here comes from a study of shared clonotypes between healthy human individuals. The data were produced by immunoSEQ multiplex PCR, yet TCRdb's version contains in-frame clones alone and is incomplete. The sample lists about 2.1 million clones; 93% were seen once. The CDR3 is 12 amino acids. The V gene's germline CDR1 is GTSNPN and CDR2 SVGIG (reference sequence). V was pared by 0 bases and J by 2 bases, with 5 bases between. The naive CD8 population came from CD45RO-negative cells selected for CCR7, without terminally differentiated effector memory CD45RA+ cells. As for this clone: At the DNA level, this CDR3 is encoded by other sequences in the same sample as well.

The chain couples TRBV30 to TRBJ2-7; D is undetermined. The sample comprised naive CD8+ T cells from PBMCs. The receptor was derived from a man between 18 and 35 years old in good health. Some clones in this sample may be carry-over from other donors' samples. DNA of the CDR3: TGTGCCTGGAGTGTAAGCCCCTACGAGCAGTACTTC. Its translation: CAWSVSPYEQYF.